This TCR beta chain is from a study of blood T cell repertoires in COVID-19. Germline V lookup: CDR1 MNHEY, CDR2 SVGEGT. Deletions cut 5 bases from V and 8 bases from J, with 13 bases between. CDR3 length: 14 amino acids. Assay: immunoSEQ multiplex PCR; the TCRdb copy retains only in-frame clones and omits some. The table shows some 270,000 clones, with about 90% occurring only once. The sample consisted of peripheral blood. The chain uses TRBV6-2 or TRBV6-3 and TRBJ1-6; unclear D gene. This sequence originates from an older woman with COVID-19, enrolled during active disease. The CDR3 bases are TGTGCCAGCAGTCTAGACCCCCGGGATTCACCCCTCCACTTT. Translated, it gives CASSLDPRDSPLHF.